Listed here are 26 T cell receptor beta chains from one sample, sequenced in a study of OX40 agonist ivuxolimab in advanced cancers. Here immunoSEQ multiplex PCR was the method, and the copy in TCRdb shows in-frame clones only, minus some. Of 31,000 or so clones detected, 80% to 90% appear once; the ten largest clones hold 20% to 25%. The sample consisted of CD4+ or CD8+ T cells sorted from blood, taken in a trial of the OX40 agonist ivuxolimab. The source is an adult with an advanced solid tumor such as melanoma, head and neck, liver or kidney cancer.

The chain carries TRBV11-2 and TRBJ1-1; possible D gene TRBD1, 5 bases. Per germline, CDR1 SGHAT and CDR2 FQNNGV. This CDR3 has 14 amino acids. V was cut by 3 bases and J by 7 bases, with 15 bases left in between. The CDR3: CASSFGPWGDEAFF. DNA for the CDR3: TGTGCCAGCAGCTTCGGCCCTTGGGGGGATGAAGCTTTCTTT.

The J gene is TRBJ1-4, the V gene TRBV5-5; D is possibly TRBD1 (6 bases). Trimming pared 4 bases from V and 6 bases from J, leaving 10 bases between. The germline V gene has CDR1 SGHKS and CDR2 YYEKEE (reference sequence). The CDR3 contains 13 residues. The CDR3 DNA follows: TGTGCCAGCAGCGCCGGGACATATGAAAAACTGTTTTTT. It is translated as CASSAGTYEKLFF. The full variable domain, with the rest looked up from reference TRBV5-5 and TRBJ1-4, is DAGVTQSPTHLIKTRGQQVTLRCSPISGHKSVSWYQQVLGQGPQFIFQYYEKEERGRGNFPDRFSARQFPNYSSELNVNALLLGDSALYLCASSAGTYEKLFFGSGTQLSVL.

The chain links TRBV30 to TRBJ2-7, with 10 bases that match TRBD2. CDR3 size: 14 residues. V lost 4 bases and J lost 3; bases outside the gene matches: 6. CDR1 is GTSNPN and CDR2 is SVGIG in the germline V gene (reference sequence). CDR3 loop: CAWMKLAGHYEQYF. The CDR3 DNA is TGTGCCTGGATGAAACTAGCGGGGCACTACGAGCAGTACTTC. The complete variable domain, with remaining parts taken from reference TRBV30 and TRBJ2-7, reads SQTIHQWPATLVQPVGSPLSLECTVEGTSNPNLYWYRQAAGRGLQLLFYSVGIGQISSEVPQNLSASRPQDRQFILSSKKLLLSDSGFYLCAWMKLAGHYEQYFGPGTRLTVT.

The CDR3 sequence: CASSLKTPGNGYGYTF. In DNA, the CDR3 is TGTGCCAGCAGTTTAAAGACGCCAGGGAATGGGTATGGCTACACCTTC. The J gene is TRBJ1-2, the V gene TRBV27, with D maybe TRBD1 (5 bases). CDR3 length: 16 amino acids. Deletions cut 2 bases from V and 5 bases from J, with 18 bases between. Per germline, CDR1 MNHEY and CDR2 SMNVEV (reference sequence).

The V gene is TRBV7-2, the J gene TRBJ1-1, with 8 positions matching TRBD1. The germline V gene has CDR1 SGHTA and CDR2 FQGNSA. Trimming took 5 bases from V and 7 from J; bases not matched to a gene: 18. This CDR3 comprises 17 residues. The CDR3 loop reads CASSGSGDRLRGGEAFF. CDR3 sequence (DNA): TGTGCCAGCAGCGGATCAGGGGACAGGCTCCGGGGGGGTGAAGCTTTCTTT.

The sample holds a few counts of this clone. The rearrangement links TRBV18 to TRBJ1-5, with D perhaps matching TRBD1 (6 bases). Between the trimmed V and J ends, which lost 6 bases and 4 bases, there was a span of 13 bases. The CDR3 extends over 14 amino acids. In germline, CDR1 is KGHSH, CDR2 LQKENI. This CDR3 reads CASSRGADNQPQHF. The CDR3 nucleotides read TGTGCCAGCTCCCGGGGGGCGGATAATCAGCCCCAGCATTTT.

The sample holds one count of this clone. The chain uses TRBV29-1 and TRBJ2-2; D ambiguous. Trimming took off 4 bases at V and 2 bases at J, with 8 bases between the two ends. In germline, CDR1 is SQVTM, CDR2 ANQGSEA. CDR3 length: 13 residues. The CDR3 sequence is CSVGQVNTGELFF. CDR3 DNA: TGCAGCGTTGGGCAGGTCAACACCGGGGAGCTGTTTTTT.

The chain carries TRBV9 and TRBJ2-1, with 12 positions matching TRBD2. CDR1 and CDR2 (germline): SGDLS, YYNGEE. This CDR3 region has 16 residues. V was pared by 3 bases and J by 3 bases, with 4 bases of the junction left unmatched. CDR3 region: CASSAQLAGGYNEQFF. DNA of the CDR3: TGTGCCAGCAGCGCACAACTAGCGGGGGGCTACAATGAGCAGTTCTTC.

The chain carries TRBV28 and TRBJ1-4; D is undetermined. V lost 6 bases, J lost 0 bases, and 11 bases lay in between. The CDR3 contains 15 residues. The germline gives CDR1 MDHEN, CDR2 SYDVKM. The CDR3 nucleotides read TGTGCCAGCAGCAACACACGGACAACTAATGAAAAACTGTTTTTT. Residues: CASSNTRTTNEKLFF.

V is TRBV5-1 and J is TRBJ2-5, with D possibly being TRBD1 (6 bases). The CDR3 spans 15 residues. Germline CDR1 SGHRS, CDR2 YFSETQ. The germline V and J ends were trimmed by 0 bases and 4 bases, with 13 bases remaining between them. The CDR3 DNA follows: TGCGCCAGCAGCTTGGGCTACAGGGTGGGAGAGACCCAGTACTTC. Translating it yields CASSLGYRVGETQYF.

The chain has TRBV6-1 and TRBJ2-1, with a possible D match to TRBD2 (6 bases). This CDR3 comprises 16 residues. Germline CDR1 MNHNS, CDR2 SASEGT. Between the trimmed V and J ends, which lost 0 bases and 2 bases, there was a span of 11 bases. CDR3: CASSEARAGTYNEQFF. As DNA, the CDR3 is TGTGCCAGCAGTGAAGCGCGGGCGGGGACCTACAATGAGCAGTTCTTC.

The chain uses TRBV18 and TRBJ1-2; D ambiguous. The CDR3 runs to 14 residues. V was trimmed by 3 bases and J by 0 bases, leaving 8 bases between them. The germline V gene encodes CDR1 KGHSH and CDR2 LQKENI. CDR3 DNA sequence: TGTGCCAGCTCACCCGGAGGGTCTAACTATGGCTACACCTTC. This translates into CASSPGGSNYGYTF.

The chain carries TRBV6-5 and TRBJ1-6; no reliable D call. CDR1 is MNHEY, CDR2 SVGAGI, per germline. The CDR3 extends over 13 amino acids. Trimming stripped 4 bases from V and 7 bases from J, with 8 bases between. DNA of the CDR3: TGTGCCAGCAGTTCCGGTGGGAATTCACCCCTCCACTTT. This codes for CASSSGGNSPLHF.

The V call is TRBV18, the J call TRBJ2-7, with TRBD1 matching 11 bases. This CDR3 has 14 amino acids. CDR1 is KGHSH, CDR2 LQKENI, per germline. The V gene end was trimmed by 3 bases and the J gene end by 2 bases; junction bases not matched to a gene: 0. CDR3 protein: CASSPGQGAYEQYF. CDR3 coding DNA: TGTGCCAGCTCACCGGGACAGGGGGCCTACGAGCAGTACTTC.

The chain couples TRBV7-2 to TRBJ2-7; no clear D gene. This CDR3 is 12 amino acids long. The V gene lost 4 bases and the J gene lost 6 bases, with 10 bases spanning the gap. CDR1 SGHTA and CDR2 FQGNSA come from the germline V gene. This CDR3 reads CASSSYLGEQYF. CDR3 DNA sequence: TGTGCCAGCAGCTCTTACTTGGGCGAGCAGTACTTC.

The chain uses TRBV9 and TRBJ2-3; 11 nucleotides agree with TRBD2. The J segment lost 4 bases and the V segment lost 3 bases, leaving 13 bases of the junction unmatched. Germline CDR1 is SGDLS and CDR2 is YYNGEE. This CDR3 is 18 amino acids long. DNA of the CDR3: TGTGCCAGCAGCGGTCGAGGGATAGCGGGAGGGCCCGCAGATACGCAGTATTTT. Protein sequence: CASSGRGIAGGPADTQYF. The full variable domain, rest sourced from reference TRBV9 and TRBJ2-3, is DSGVTQTPKHLITATGQRVTLRCSPRSGDLSVYWYQQSLDQGLQFLIQYYNGEERAKGNILERFSAQQFPDLHSELNLSSLELGDSALYFCASSGRGIAGGPADTQYFGPGTRLTVL.

The CDR3 reads CASRYGTGEQFF. CDR3 nucleotides: TGTGCCAGCAGGTATGGGACAGGAGAGCAGTTCTTC. The chain combines TRBV6-5 with TRBJ2-1, with TRBD1 matching over 8 bases. The junction had 5 bases not matched to a gene; V was cut back by 6 bases and J by 10 bases. CDR1 is MNHEY, CDR2 SVGAGI, per germline. This CDR3 has 12 amino acids.

This clone occurred once. The CDR3 reads CASSLDRDQPQHF. In DNA form, the CDR3 reads TGCGCCAGCAGCTTGGATAGGGATCAGCCCCAGCATTTT. The rearrangement links TRBV5-1 to TRBJ1-5; the D is unclear. Germline CDR1 and CDR2: SGHRS and YFSETQ. CDR3 size: 13 residues. The V end lost 0 bases, the J end lost 5 bases, and 6 bases lay between the germline ends.

The genes are TRBV7-7 and TRBJ2-3, with D tentatively TRBD1 or TRBD2 (5 bases each). Trimming shortened V by 2 bases and J by 5 bases, and 14 bases separated the two germline ends. CDR1 is SSHAT and CDR2 is FNYEAQ in the germline V gene (reference sequence). The CDR3 has 15 amino acids. The CDR3 DNA sequence: TGTGCCAGCAGCTTAAGTTTGGGGACGGAAGATACGCAGTATTTT. Translated: CASSLSLGTEDTQYF.

This clone was seen just once. This rearrangement joins TRBV19 to TRBJ1-5, with TRBD1 matching over 8 bases. CDR1 and CDR2 (germline): LNHDA, SQIVND (reference sequence). The CDR3 is 16 residues long. With V trimmed by 8 bases and J by 6 bases, 15 bases remained unmatched. The CDR3: CASHKWAGGIGQPQHF. CDR3 DNA: TGTGCCAGTCACAAATGGGCAGGGGGCATCGGTCAGCCCCAGCATTTT.

This sequence joins TRBV19 and TRBJ2-7, with D maybe TRBD1 (7 bases). V dropped 7 bases and J dropped 3 bases, with 13 bases sitting between them. Germline V lookup: CDR1 LNHDA, CDR2 SQIVND (reference sequence). The CDR3 has 13 amino acids. CDR3 nucleotides: TGTGCCAGTACCCCAGGGGGACTCTACGAGCAGTACTTC. Protein: CASTPGGLYEQYF.

The genes are TRBV7-2 and TRBJ1-3; D is unresolved. CDR1 and CDR2 (germline): SGHTA, FQGNSA. The CDR3 covers 14 residues. V was cut by 5 bases and J by 4 bases, with 12 bases left in between. CDR3 region: CASSPLPYGNTIYF. CDR3 bases: TGTGCCAGCAGCCCCCTCCCGTACGGAAACACCATATATTTT.

The CDR3 region is CASSDPGGTQYF. The CDR3 nucleotides are TGTGCCAGCAGCGATCCAGGTGGGACCCAGTACTTC. The genes are TRBV7-6 and TRBJ2-5; no reliable D call. Germline CDR1 reads SGHVS; CDR2 reads FNYEAQ. CDR3 length: 12 residues. Trimming took 5 bases from V and 7 from J, leaving 11 bases between them.

The CDR3 coding sequence is TGTGCCAGCAGGACACCCCAGGGGGGAGGAACTGAAGCTTTCTTT. It translates to CASRTPQGGGTEAFF. This rearrangement joins TRBV28 to TRBJ1-1; 7 bases agree with TRBD1. Germline trimming cut 6 bases from V and 5 bases from J; bases unmatched to any gene: 12. The CDR3 has 15 amino acids. Germline loops: CDR1 MDHEN, CDR2 SYDVKM. Complete variable domain (other parts from reference TRBV28 and TRBJ1-1): DVKVTQSSRYLVKRTGEKVFLECVQDMDHENMFWYRQDPGLGLRLIYFSYDVKMKEKGDIPEGYSVSREKKERFSLILESASTNQTSMYLCASRTPQGGGTEAFFGQGTRLTVV.

The genes are TRBV6-1 and TRBJ1-3, with D perhaps matching TRBD1 (5 bases). The V gene's germline CDR1 is MNHNS and CDR2 SASEGT. V gave up 2 bases and J gave up 0 bases, with 14 bases separating them. This CDR3 comprises 17 residues. CDR3 in amino acids: CASSEPRDLYSGNTIYF. For the CDR3, the DNA is TGTGCCAGCAGTGAACCCAGGGACCTCTACTCTGGAAACACCATATATTTT.

In DNA form, the CDR3 reads TGTGCCAGCAGCCACTTTAGCGGAGACACAGATACGCAGTATTTT. This translates into CASSHFSGDTDTQYF. The chain carries TRBV11-2 and TRBJ2-3, with a tentative D call TRBD2 (6 bases). V was shortened by 5 bases and J by 2 bases, with 14 bases between the two germline ends. This CDR3 spans 15 amino acids. Germline CDR1 SGHAT, CDR2 FQNNGV. Using reference TRBV11-2 and TRBJ2-3 for the parts outside the CDR3, the full variable domain is EAGVAQSPRYKIIEKRQSVAFWCNPISGHATLYWYQQILGQGPKLLIQFQNNGVVDDSQLPKDRFSAERLKGVDSTLKIQPAKLEDSAVYLCASSHFSGDTDTQYFGPGTRLTVL.